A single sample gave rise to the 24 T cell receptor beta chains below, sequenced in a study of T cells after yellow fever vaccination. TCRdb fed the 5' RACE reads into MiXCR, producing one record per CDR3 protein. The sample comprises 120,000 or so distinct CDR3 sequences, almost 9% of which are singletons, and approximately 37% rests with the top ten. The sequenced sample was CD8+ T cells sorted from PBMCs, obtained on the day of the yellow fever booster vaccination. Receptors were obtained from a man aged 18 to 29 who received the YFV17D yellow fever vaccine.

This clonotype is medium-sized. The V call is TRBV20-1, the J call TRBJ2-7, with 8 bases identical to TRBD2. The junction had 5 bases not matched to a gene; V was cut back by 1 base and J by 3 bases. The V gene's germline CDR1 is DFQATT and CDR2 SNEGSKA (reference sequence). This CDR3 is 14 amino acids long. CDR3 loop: CSARAGTRSYEQYF. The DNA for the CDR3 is TGCAGTGCTAGAGCCGGGACTAGAAGCTACGAGCAGTACTTC.

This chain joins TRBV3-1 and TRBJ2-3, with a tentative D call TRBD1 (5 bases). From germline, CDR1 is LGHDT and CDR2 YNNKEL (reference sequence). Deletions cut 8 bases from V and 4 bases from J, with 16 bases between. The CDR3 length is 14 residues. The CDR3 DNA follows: TGTGCCAGCGAACCCACTACAGGCGCAGATACGCAGTATTTT. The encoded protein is CASEPTTGADTQYF.

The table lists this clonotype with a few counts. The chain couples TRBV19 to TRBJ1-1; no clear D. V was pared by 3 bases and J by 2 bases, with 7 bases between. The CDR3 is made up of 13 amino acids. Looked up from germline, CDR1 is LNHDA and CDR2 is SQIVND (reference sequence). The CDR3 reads CASSIQLNTEAFF. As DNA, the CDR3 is TGTGCCAGTAGTATCCAGCTTAACACTGAAGCTTTCTTT.

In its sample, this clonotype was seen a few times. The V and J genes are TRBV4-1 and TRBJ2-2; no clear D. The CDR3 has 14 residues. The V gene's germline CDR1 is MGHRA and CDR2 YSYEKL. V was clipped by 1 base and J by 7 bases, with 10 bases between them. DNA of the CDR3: TGCGCCAGCAGCCAAGTGTTGTCGGGCGGGGAGCTGTTTTTT. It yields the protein CASSQVLSGGELFF.

For the CDR3, the DNA is TGTGCCAATCTCGGTGGGTCCGGGGAGCTGTTTTTT. This encodes CANLGGSGELFF. The chain combines TRBV12-3 or TRBV12-4 with TRBJ2-2; D remains unclear. V lost 10 bases to trimming and J lost 6 bases, with 12 bases between them. The CDR3 has 12 residues.

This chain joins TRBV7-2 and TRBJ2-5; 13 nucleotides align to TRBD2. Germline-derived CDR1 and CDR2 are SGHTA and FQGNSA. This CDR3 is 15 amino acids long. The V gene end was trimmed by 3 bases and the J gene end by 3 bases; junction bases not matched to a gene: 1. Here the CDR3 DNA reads TGTGCCAGCAGCTTGGGACTAGCGGGGAAAGAGACCCAGTACTTC. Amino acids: CASSLGLAGKETQYF.

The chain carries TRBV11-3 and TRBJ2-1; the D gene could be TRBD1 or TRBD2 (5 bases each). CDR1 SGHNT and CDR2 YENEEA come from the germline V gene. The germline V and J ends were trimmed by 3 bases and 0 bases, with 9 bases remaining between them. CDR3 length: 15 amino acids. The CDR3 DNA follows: TGTGCCAGCAGCTTTGGGGACGTCTCCTACAATGAGCAGTTCTTC. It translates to CASSFGDVSYNEQFF.

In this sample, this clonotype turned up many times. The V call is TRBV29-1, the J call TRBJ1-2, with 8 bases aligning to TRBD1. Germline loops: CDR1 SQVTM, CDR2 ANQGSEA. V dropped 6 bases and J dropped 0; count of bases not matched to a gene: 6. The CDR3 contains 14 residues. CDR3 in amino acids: CSVGDRRANYGYTF. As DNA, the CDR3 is TGCAGCGTGGGGGACAGGCGAGCTAACTATGGCTACACCTTC.

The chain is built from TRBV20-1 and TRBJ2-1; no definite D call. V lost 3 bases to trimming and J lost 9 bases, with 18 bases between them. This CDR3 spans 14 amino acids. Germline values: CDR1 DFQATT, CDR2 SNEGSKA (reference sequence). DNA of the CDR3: TGCAGTGCTAGTATAGCCGGACCGGTCGGTGAGCAGTTCTTC. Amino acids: CSASIAGPVGEQFF.

The CDR3: CASSVAPSGDQETQYF. The CDR3 DNA is TGTGCCAGCAGCGTAGCCCCTAGCGGGGACCAAGAGACCCAGTACTTC. This chain links TRBV9 with TRBJ2-5; 9 bases align to TRBD2. Germline assignment: CDR1 SGDLS and CDR2 YYNGEE. The CDR3 contains 16 residues. V shed 0 bases, J shed 0 bases, and the junction held 3 bases outside the gene matches.

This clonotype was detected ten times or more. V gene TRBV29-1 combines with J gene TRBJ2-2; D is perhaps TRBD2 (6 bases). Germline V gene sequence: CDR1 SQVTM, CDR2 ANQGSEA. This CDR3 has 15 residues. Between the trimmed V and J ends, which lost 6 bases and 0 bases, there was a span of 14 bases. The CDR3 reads CSVTNRDSNTGELFF. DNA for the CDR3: TGCAGCGTAACCAACCGGGACTCGAACACCGGGGAGCTGTTTTTT.

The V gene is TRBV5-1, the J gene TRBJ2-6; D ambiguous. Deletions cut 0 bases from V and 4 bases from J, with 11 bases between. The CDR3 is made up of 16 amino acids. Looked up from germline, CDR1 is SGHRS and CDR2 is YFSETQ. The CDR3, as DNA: TGCGCCAGCAGCTTGGGCCCTCCGTCAGGGGCCAACGTCCTGACTTTC. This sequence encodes CASSLGPPSGANVLTF. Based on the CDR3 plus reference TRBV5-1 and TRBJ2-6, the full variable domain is KAGVTQTPRYLIKTRGQQVTLSCSPISGHRSVSWYQQTPGQGLQFLFEYFSETQRNKGNFPGRFSGRQFSNSRSEMNVSTLELGDSALYLCASSLGPPSGANVLTFGAGSRLTVL.

The CDR3 is CASGQGAPGANVLTF. CDR3 bases: TGTGCCTCAGGACAGGGGGCGCCTGGGGCCAACGTCCTGACTTTC. The genes are TRBV19 and TRBJ2-6; TRBD1 aligns across 11 bases. Germline V lookup: CDR1 LNHDA, CDR2 SQIVND (reference sequence). This CDR3 comprises 15 residues. Trimming at V came to 11 bases and at J to 2 bases, leaving 5 bases not matched to a gene.

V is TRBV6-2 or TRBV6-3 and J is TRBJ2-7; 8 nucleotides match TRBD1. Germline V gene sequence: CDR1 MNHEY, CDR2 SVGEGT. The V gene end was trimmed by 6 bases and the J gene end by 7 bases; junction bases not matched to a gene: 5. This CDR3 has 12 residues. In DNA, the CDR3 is TGTGCCAGCAGCCAGACAGGGGAGGAGCAGTACGTC. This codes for CASSQTGEEQYV.

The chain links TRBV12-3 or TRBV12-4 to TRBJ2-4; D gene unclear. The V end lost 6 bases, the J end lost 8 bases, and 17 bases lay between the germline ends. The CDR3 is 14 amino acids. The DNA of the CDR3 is TGTGCCAGCAGCCTGACTCCAGGTCTTGACATTCAGTACTTC. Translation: CASSLTPGLDIQYF.

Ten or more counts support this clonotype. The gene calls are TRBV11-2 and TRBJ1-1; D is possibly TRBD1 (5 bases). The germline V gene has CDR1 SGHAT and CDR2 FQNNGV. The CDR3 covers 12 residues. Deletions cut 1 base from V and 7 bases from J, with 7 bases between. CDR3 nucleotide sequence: TGTGCCAGCAGCTTAGGGGGGATTGAAGCTTTCTTT. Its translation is CASSLGGIEAFF.

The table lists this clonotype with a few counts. CDR3 DNA: TGTGCCAGTATTGAGACTCGCACCGGGGAGCTGTTTTTT. It yields the protein CASIETRTGELFF. The chain uses TRBV19 and TRBJ2-2; the D is unclear. This CDR3 has 13 residues. The germline V gene encodes CDR1 LNHDA and CDR2 SQIVND (reference sequence). V dropped 7 bases and J dropped 4 bases, with 10 bases sitting between them.

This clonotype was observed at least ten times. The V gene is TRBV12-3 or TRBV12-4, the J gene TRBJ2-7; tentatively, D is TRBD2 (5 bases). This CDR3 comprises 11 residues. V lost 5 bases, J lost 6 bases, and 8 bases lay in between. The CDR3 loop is CASSHGLEQYF. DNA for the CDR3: TGTGCCAGCAGTCACGGACTCGAGCAGTACTTC.

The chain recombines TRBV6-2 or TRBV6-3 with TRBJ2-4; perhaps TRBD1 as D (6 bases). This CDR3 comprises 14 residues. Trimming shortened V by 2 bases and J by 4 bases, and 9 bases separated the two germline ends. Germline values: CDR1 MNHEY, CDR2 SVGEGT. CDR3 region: CASSYGGLKNIQYF. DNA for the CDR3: TGTGCCAGCAGTTACGGGGGCTTGAAAAACATTCAGTACTTC.

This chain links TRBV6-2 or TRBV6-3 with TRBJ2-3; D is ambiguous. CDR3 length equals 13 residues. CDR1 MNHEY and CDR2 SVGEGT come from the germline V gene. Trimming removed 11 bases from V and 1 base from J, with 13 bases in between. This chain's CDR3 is CAGPTMGTDTQYF. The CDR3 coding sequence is TGTGCCGGGCCAACAATGGGCACAGATACGCAGTATTTT.

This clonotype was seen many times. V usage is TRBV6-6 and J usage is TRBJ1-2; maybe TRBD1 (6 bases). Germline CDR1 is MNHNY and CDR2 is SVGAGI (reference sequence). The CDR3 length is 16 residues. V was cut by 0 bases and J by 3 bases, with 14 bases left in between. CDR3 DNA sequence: TGTGCCAGCAGTTACTCGATGGAGGGGGAATACTATGGCTACACCTTC. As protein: CASSYSMEGEYYGYTF.

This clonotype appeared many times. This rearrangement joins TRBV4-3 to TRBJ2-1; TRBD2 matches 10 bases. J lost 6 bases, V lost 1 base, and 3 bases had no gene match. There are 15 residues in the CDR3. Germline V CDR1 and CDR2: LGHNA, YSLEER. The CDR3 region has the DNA TGCGCCAGCAGCCAAGGGACTAGCGGCGCCAATGAGCAGTTCTTC. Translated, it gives CASSQGTSGANEQFF.

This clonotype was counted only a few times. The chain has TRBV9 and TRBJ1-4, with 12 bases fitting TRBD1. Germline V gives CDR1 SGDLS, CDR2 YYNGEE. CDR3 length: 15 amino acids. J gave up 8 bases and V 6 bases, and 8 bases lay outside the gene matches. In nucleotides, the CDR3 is TGTGCCAGCAACCGGGACAGGGGGCGGAGGGAAAAACTGTTTTTT. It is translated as CASNRDRGRREKLFF.

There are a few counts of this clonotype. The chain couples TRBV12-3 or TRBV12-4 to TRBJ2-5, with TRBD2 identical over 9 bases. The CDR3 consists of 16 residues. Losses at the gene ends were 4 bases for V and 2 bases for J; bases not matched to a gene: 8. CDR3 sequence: CASSSWLAGSQETQYF. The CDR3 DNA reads TGTGCCAGCAGTTCGTGGCTAGCGGGGTCTCAAGAGACCCAGTACTTC.